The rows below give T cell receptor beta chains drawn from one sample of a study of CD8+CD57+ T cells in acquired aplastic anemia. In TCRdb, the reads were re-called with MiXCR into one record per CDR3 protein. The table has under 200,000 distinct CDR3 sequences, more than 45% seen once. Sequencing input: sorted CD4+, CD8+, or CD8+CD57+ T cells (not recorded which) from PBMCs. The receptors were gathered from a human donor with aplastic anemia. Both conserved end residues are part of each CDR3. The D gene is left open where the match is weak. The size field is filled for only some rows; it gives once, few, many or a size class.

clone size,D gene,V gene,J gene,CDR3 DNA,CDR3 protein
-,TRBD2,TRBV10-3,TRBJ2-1,TGTGCCATTAGCCTAGCGGGTGGCAATGAGCAGTTCTTC,CAISLAGGNEQFF
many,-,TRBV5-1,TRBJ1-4,TGCGCCAGCAAAGGCGGGACAACCAATGAAAAACTGTTTTTT,CASKGGTTNEKLFF
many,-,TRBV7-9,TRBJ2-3,TGTGCCAGCAGGACCGGGACATCCAAGGATACGCAGTATTTT,CASRTGTSKDTQYF
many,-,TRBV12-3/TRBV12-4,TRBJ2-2,TGTGCCAGCAGTCACGGACGGCTGAACACCGGGGAGCTGTTTTTT,CASSHGRLNTGELFF
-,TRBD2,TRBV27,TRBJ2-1,TGTGCCAGCAGCGTAGCGGGTAGCGGGTACAATGAGCAGTTCTTC,CASSVAGSGYNEQFF
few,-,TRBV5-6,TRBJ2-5,TGTGCCAGCAGCTTGGCCGCGCTGGTGGGGACCCAGTACTTC,CASSLAALVGTQYF
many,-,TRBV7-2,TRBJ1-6,TGTGCCAGCAGCATACGGAGGTCCAATTCACCCCTCCACTTT,CASSIRRSNSPLHF
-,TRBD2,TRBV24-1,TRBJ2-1,TGTGCCACCTGGGGGGGGAGTGGCCATGAGCAGTTCTTC,CATWGGSGHEQFF
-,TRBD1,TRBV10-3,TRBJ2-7,TGTGCCATCAGTCCACAGGGGGCCGACGAGCAGTACTTC,CAISPQGADEQYF
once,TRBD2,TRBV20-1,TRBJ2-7,TGCAGTGCTACTAGGACTAGCGGGGACTACGAGCAGTACTTC,CSATRTSGDYEQYF
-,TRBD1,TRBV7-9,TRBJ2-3,TGTGCCAGCGGGAAGGGGGCCGGCGATACGCAGTATTTT,CASGKGAGDTQYF
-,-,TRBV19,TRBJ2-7,TGTGCCAGTAGCCCTCAAACAAGCTCCTACGAGCAGTACTTC,CASSPQTSSYEQYF
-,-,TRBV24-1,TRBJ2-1,TGTGCCACCAGTGACGGCGGGACTCGATGCGAGAATGAGCAGTTCTTC,CATSDGGTRCENEQFF
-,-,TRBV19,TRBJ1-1,TGTGCCAGTAAATGGGCAGGTGGGGTCACTGAAGCTTTCTTT,CASKWAGGVTEAFF
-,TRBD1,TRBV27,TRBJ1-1,TGTGCCAGCAGTTACAGGGGGGCTGAAGCTTTCTTT,CASSYRGAEAFF
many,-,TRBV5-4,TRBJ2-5,TGTGCCAGCAGCTTGAGTAGCCAAGAGACCCAGTACTTC,CASSLSSQETQYF